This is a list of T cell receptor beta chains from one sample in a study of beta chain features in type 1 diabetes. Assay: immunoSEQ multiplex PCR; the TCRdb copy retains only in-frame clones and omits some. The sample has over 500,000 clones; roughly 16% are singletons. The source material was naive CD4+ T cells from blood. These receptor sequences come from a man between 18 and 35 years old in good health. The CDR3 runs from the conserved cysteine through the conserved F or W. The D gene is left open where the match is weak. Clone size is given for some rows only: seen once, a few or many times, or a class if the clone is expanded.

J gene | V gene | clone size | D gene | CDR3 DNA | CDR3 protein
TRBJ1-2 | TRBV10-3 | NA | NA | TGTGCCATCAGTGAGTCGAACAGTAACTATGGCTACACCTTC | CAISESNSNYGYTF
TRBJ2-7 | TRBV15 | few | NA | TGTGCCACCAGCAGAGTAAGACTATCTTCCTACGAGCAGTACTTC | CATSRVRLSSYEQYF
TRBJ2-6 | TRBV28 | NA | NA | TGTGCCAGCAGTTTATTTGCAGGGTCTATCTCTGGGGCCAACGTCCTGACTTTC | CASSLFAGSISGANVLTF
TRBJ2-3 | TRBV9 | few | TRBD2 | TGTGCCAGCAGCCCCAGGACTAGCGGGGGGCACACAGATACGCAGTATTTT | CASSPRTSGGHTDTQYF
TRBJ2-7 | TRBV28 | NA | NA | TGTGCCAGCAGCTCCCTGGGGGGCCCTACCTACGAGCAGTACTTC | CASSSLGGPTYEQYF
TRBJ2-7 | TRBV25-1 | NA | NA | TGTGCCAGCAGTGAATTGGGGACAAGCGAGCAGTACTTC | CASSELGTSEQYF
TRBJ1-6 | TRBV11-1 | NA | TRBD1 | TGTGCCAGCAGCTTCGGACAGGATGTGTCCTATAATTCACCCCTCCACTTT | CASSFGQDVSYNSPLHF
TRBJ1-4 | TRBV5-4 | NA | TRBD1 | TGTGCCAGCAGCCCACGCTCGACAGGGGGTAATGAAAAACTGTTTTTT | CASSPRSTGGNEKLFF
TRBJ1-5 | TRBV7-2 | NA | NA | TGTGCCAGCAGCTTCAGGGTAGGGAATCAGCCCCAGCATTTT | CASSFRVGNQPQHF
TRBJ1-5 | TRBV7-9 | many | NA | TGTGCCAGCAGCTGGGCTCCCAATCAGCCCCAGCATTTT | CASSWAPNQPQHF
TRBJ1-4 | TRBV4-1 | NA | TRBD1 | TGCGCCAGCAGCCAGATCGGGACAGCAAATGAAAAACTGTTTTTT | CASSQIGTANEKLFF
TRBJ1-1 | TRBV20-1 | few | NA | TGCAGTGCTCATCGGGACACTGAAGCTTTCTTT | CSAHRDTEAFF
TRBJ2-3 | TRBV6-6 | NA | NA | TGTGCCAGCAGCACTTACAAGGGGGATTTCCGAGATACGCAGTATTTT | CASSTYKGDFRDTQYF
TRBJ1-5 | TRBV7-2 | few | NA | TGTGCCAGCAGCCCGGGGGGGTTGGGCAATCAGCCCCAGCATTTT | CASSPGGLGNQPQHF
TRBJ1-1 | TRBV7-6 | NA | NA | TGTGCCAGCAGCTTAGTCCAGGGTTTCACTGAAGCTTTCTTT | CASSLVQGFTEAFF
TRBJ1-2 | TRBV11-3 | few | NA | TGTGCCAGCAGCTTAGAGTCCAGGATAAAAGGCTACACCTTC | CASSLESRIKGYTF
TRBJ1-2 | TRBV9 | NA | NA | TGTGCCAGCAGCCCTCGGACAGCTGGCTACACCTTC | CASSPRTAGYTF
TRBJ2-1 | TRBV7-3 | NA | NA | TGTGCCAGCAGAGAGGCTGGGGGCTACAATGAGCAGTTCTTC | CASREAGGYNEQFF
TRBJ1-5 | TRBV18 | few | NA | TGTGCCAGCTCACCACCCGAAGTTGCAGAGCCCCAGCATTTT | CASSPPEVAEPQHF
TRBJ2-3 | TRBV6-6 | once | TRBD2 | TGTGCCAGCAGCCTAGCGGGCCCGAGCACAGATACGCAGTATTTT | CASSLAGPSTDTQYF
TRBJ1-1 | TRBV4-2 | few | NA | TGTGCCAGCAGCCTAGGGCGGGAGGGGAAAGCTTTCTTT | CASSLGREGKAFF
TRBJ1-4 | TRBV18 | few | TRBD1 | TGTGCCAGCTCAACAGGGGAGGCTAATGAAAAACTGTTTTTT | CASSTGEANEKLFF
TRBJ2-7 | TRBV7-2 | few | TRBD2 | TGTGCCAGCAGCCGTAGCGGGTTTTACGAGCAGTACTTC | CASSRSGFYEQYF
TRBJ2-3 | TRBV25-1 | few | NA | TGTGCCAGCAGGGTAGGAGGGGGACCAGATACGCAGTATTTT | CASRVGGGPDTQYF
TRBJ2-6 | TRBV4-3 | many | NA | TGCGCCAGCAGTTTCCGAACTGGGTCTGGGGCCAACGTCCTGACTTTC | CASSFRTGSGANVLTF
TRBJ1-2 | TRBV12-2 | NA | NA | TGTGCAAGTCGCTTCCCCGGTGGGGCGAACTATGGCTACACCTTC | CASRFPGGANYGYTF
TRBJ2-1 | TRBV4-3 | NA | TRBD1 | TGCGCCAGCAGCCCGGGACAGGGGTCCAGTGAGCAGTTCTTC | CASSPGQGSSEQFF
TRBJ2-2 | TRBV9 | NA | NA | TGTGCCAGCAGCGTAGGGCCAGGGGCGTCCACCGGGGAGCTGTTTTTT | CASSVGPGASTGELFF
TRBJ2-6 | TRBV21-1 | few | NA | TGTGCCACCCCGAGGTCCTCTGGGGCCAACGTCCTGACTTTC | CATPRSSGANVLTF
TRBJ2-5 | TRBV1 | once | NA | TGCACCAGCAGCCAACCCCCGAAGGCTAGCGGGGTGGCGAGAGAGACCCAGTACTTC | CTSSQPPKASGVARETQYF
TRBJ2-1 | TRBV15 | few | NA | TGTGCCACCAGCAGAGAAAGGCAGGTTAACTACAATGAGCAGTTCTTC | CATSRERQVNYNEQFF
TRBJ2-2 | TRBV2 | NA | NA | TGTGCCAGCAGTGGGACAGCCCCCGGGGAGCTGTTTTTT | CASSGTAPGELFF
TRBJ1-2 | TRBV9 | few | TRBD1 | TGTGCCAGCAGCGCACAAGACGGACAGGGGAGGAGGGGAATGAACTATGGCTACACCTTC | CASSAQDGQGRRGMNYGYTF
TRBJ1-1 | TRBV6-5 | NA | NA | TGTGCCAGCACCCGGGAGGGTTTAATGAACACTGAAGCTTTCTTT | CASTREGLMNTEAFF
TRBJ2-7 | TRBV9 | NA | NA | TGTGCCAGCAGCCCCCATGCAGCCAGCTCCTACGAGCAGTACTTC | CASSPHAASSYEQYF
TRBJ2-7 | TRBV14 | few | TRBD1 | TGTGCCAGCAGCCAACCTGGGACAGGGGACTACGAGCAGTACTTC | CASSQPGTGDYEQYF
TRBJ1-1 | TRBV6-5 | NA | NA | TGTGCCAGCAGTTACTCGACTAGTTCAACTGAAGCTTTCTTT | CASSYSTSSTEAFF
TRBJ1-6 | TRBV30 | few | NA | TGTGCCTGGAGTGCCCTGACAGGATCGGCACCCCTCCACTTT | CAWSALTGSAPLHF
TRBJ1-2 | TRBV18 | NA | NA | TGTGCCAGCTCACCAACGGACGACTATGGCTACACCTTC | CASSPTDDYGYTF
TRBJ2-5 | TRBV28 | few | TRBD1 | TGTGCCAGCAGTTTTGGACAGGGTCAATTAGAGACCCAGTACTTC | CASSFGQGQLETQYF
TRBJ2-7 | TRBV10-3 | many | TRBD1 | TGTGCCATCAGGCCGGGACAGGGGTTCCACGAGCAGTACTTC | CAIRPGQGFHEQYF
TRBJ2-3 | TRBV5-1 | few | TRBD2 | TGCGCCAGCAGCTTTGGGACTAGCGACACGCAGTATTTT | CASSFGTSDTQYF
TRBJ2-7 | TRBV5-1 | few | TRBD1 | TGCGCCAGCCGATCAGAACCGGGACAGGGCTACGAGCAGTACTTC | CASRSEPGQGYEQYF
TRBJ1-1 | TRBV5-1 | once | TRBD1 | TGCGCCAGCCGACAGGGGCTGAACACTGAAGCTTTCTTT | CASRQGLNTEAFF
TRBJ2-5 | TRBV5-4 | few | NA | TGTGCCAGCAGCTTGGCGGCAGAAGAGACCCAGTACTTC | CASSLAAEETQYF